This T cell receptor (beta chain) was obtained from a study of T-cell reconstitution after alpha-beta-depleted transplantation in children. Study-wide points: Two months or so post-transplant, alpha-beta T cells reportedly derived from several hundred expanded graft clones. It was newly produced T cells that mostly accounted for T-cell counts and diversity one year after transplant.

The CDR3 consists of 15 residues. Germline V gene data show CDR1 as SGHVS and CDR2 as FQNEAQ. Unique molecular identifiers were incorporated into the prepared TCRbeta library. TCRdb ran MiXCR on the PCR reads and lists one entry per CDR3 protein. The sample lists around 300,000 distinct CDR3 sequences; 6% to 10% were seen once. About this clonotype: The antigen remains unidentified. It may be a read error: a sequence one base away is much more abundant.

The chain carries TRBV7-8 and TRBJ2-3; 9 bases are a match to TRBD2. The TCR was taken from a female patient between 2 and 10 years old who had a stem cell transplant for Fanconi anemia, so the T cells may come from the graft donor. The sample in question was peripheral blood, obtained 360 days after TCRalphabeta/CD19-depleted stem cell transplant. CDR3 DNA: TGTGCCAGCAGCTTATCTAGCGGGGTCACAGATGCGCAGTATTTT. The encoded protein is CASSLSSGVTDAQYF.